This TCR beta chain derives from a study of blood T cells in healthy people across ages. This clonotype was detected only a few times. The CDR3 is 18 residues long. CDR1 SGHRS and CDR2 YFSETQ come from the germline V gene. V shed 2 bases and J 1 base; nucleotides not matched to a gene: 10. It was with a sample-barcoded 5' primer and a J-beta primer mix that a second PCR of about 6 to 12 cycles was run. TCRdb redid the calling of the 5' RACE reads with MiXCR, one entry per CDR3 protein. The profile shows about 780,000 distinct CDR3 sequences, about 26% of them singletons. The data also belong to a second study, concerning T cells of mothers and their children.

The sample was blood. This chain connects TRBV5-1 to TRBJ2-5, with 11 bases matching TRBD1. The receptor was isolated from a boy between 10 and 17 years old in good health. CDR3 in DNA: TGCGCCAGCAGCTTCCCTGAAGGGACAGGGGGGATCCAAGAGACCCAGTACTTC. Its protein product is CASSFPEGTGGIQETQYF.